The following is a T cell receptor (beta chain) sequence with its context. Its target is not known. The data were obtained in a study of T cell responses to AZD1222 COVID-19 vaccine. The study, taken as a whole, reports: Within unmutated variant regions lay the reported targets of nearly half of spike-specific TCRs.

The length of the CDR3 is 17 residues. V shed 3 bases, J shed 0 bases, and the junction held 4 bases outside the gene matches. Per the germline V gene, CDR1 is SGHVS and CDR2 is FQNEAQ. The assay was immunoSEQ multiplex PCR, and TCRdb's table has in-frame clones only and misses some. Of about 94,000 clones in the sample, roughly 88% were seen once. Sequencing was performed on peripheral blood, taken 28 days after the second AZD1222 dose. The chain joins TRBV7-8 to TRBJ2-3, with 12 bases lining up with TRBD2. The TCR originated in an adult who received the AZD1222 COVID-19 vaccine. Here the CDR3 reads CASSLRTSGASTDTQYF. The CDR3 bases are TGTGCCAGCAGCTTGAGGACTAGCGGGGCTAGCACAGATACGCAGTATTTT.